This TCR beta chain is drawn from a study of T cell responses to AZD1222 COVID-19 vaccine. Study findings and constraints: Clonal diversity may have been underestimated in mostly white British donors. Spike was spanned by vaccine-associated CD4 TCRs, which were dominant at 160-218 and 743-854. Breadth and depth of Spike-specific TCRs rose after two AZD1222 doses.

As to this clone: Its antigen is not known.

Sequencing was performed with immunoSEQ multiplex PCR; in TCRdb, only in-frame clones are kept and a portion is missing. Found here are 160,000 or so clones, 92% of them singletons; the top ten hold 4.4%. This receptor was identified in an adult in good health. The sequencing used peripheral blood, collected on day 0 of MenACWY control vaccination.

This CDR3 reads CASSGGLHYEQYF. CDR3 nucleotides: TGTGCCAGCAGCGGGGGACTCCACTACGAGCAGTACTTC. The chain carries TRBV9 and TRBJ2-7, with D possibly matching TRBD2 (6 bases). CDR3 size: 13 residues. The germline CDR1 and CDR2 sequences are SGDLS and YYNGEE. The V end lost 3 bases, the J end lost 3 bases, and 10 bases lay between the germline ends.